The rows below give T cell receptor beta chains drawn from one sample of a study of blood T cell repertoires in COVID-19. Profiling relied on immunoSEQ multiplex PCR, and the TCRdb table lists in-frame clones only, not all of them. The top ten clones hold approximately 2% of a sample with fewer than 350,000 clones, around nine tenths of them seen once. Sequenced input: PBMCs or T cells enriched from blood (not recorded which). All receptors come from a woman between 55 and 75 years old in a cohort exposed to, infected with or recovered from COVID-19 (not recorded which). Both conserved end residues are part of each CDR3. The D gene is left open where the match is weak. Clone size is not always given. Where it is, it says once, few, many or a class for expanded clones.

j_call: TRBJ2-7; clone_size: .; d_call: .; v_call: TRBV6-5; cdr3_nt: TGTGCCAGCAGTCACGTAGAGGGCTCCTACGAGCAGTACTTC; cdr3_aa: CASSHVEGSYEQYF
j_call: TRBJ1-1; clone_size: .; d_call: .; v_call: TRBV3-1/TRBV3-2; cdr3_nt: TGTGCCAGCAGGGACCGAGGGGGGAACACTGAAGCTTTCTTT; cdr3_aa: CASRDRGGNTEAFF
j_call: TRBJ2-1; clone_size: few; d_call: TRBD2; v_call: TRBV7-9; cdr3_nt: TGTGCCAGCAGCCCGTGGGGACGGGGGGATGAGCAGTTCTTC; cdr3_aa: CASSPWGRGDEQFF
j_call: TRBJ2-1; clone_size: .; d_call: TRBD1; v_call: TRBV12-3/TRBV12-4; cdr3_nt: TGTGCCAGCAGTTTGGACAGGGTATATGAGCAGTTCTTC; cdr3_aa: CASSLDRVYEQFF
j_call: TRBJ2-1; clone_size: .; d_call: .; v_call: TRBV9; cdr3_nt: TGTGCCAGCAGCTTCCGACCTAGCTCAGACAATGAGCAGTTCTTC; cdr3_aa: CASSFRPSSDNEQFF
j_call: TRBJ2-3; clone_size: .; d_call: .; v_call: TRBV28; cdr3_nt: TGTGCCAGCAGTCGATCGGGGAGTTACACAGATACGCAGTATTTT; cdr3_aa: CASSRSGSYTDTQYF
j_call: TRBJ2-2; clone_size: .; d_call: TRBD1; v_call: TRBV7-3; cdr3_nt: TGTGCCAGCAGCTTAAACCTAGGGACAGGGGCCACCGGGGAGCTGTTTTTT; cdr3_aa: CASSLNLGTGATGELFF
j_call: TRBJ1-5; clone_size: .; d_call: .; v_call: TRBV2; cdr3_nt: TGTGCCAGCACCCGACAGGCCTATCAGCCCCAGCATTTT; cdr3_aa: CASTRQAYQPQHF
j_call: TRBJ2-4; clone_size: .; d_call: .; v_call: TRBV6-1; cdr3_nt: TGTGCCAGCAGTGAACGTAGAGGAGCGGTTCAGTACTTC; cdr3_aa: CASSERRGAVQYF
j_call: TRBJ2-3; clone_size: .; d_call: TRBD2; v_call: TRBV7-2; cdr3_nt: TGTGCCAGCAGCACTAGAGGACTAGCGGGGGGCACAGATACGCAGTATTTT; cdr3_aa: CASSTRGLAGGTDTQYF
j_call: TRBJ2-1; clone_size: .; d_call: TRBD2; v_call: TRBV10-3; cdr3_nt: TGTGCCATCAGTGAAGGGACTAGAGGTTCCGGGGAGCAGTTCTTC; cdr3_aa: CAISEGTRGSGEQFF
j_call: TRBJ2-7; clone_size: .; d_call: TRBD2; v_call: TRBV7-2; cdr3_nt: TGTGCCAGCAGCTACACTAGCGGGAACTACGAGCAGTACTTC; cdr3_aa: CASSYTSGNYEQYF
j_call: TRBJ2-1; clone_size: .; d_call: .; v_call: TRBV7-7; cdr3_nt: TGTGCTAGCAGCTTACAGGCGGGCTATGATGAGCAGTTCTTC; cdr3_aa: CASSLQAGYDEQFF
j_call: TRBJ1-5; clone_size: .; d_call: .; v_call: TRBV2; cdr3_nt: TGTGCCAGCAGTGTGGACGGGGATCAGCCCCAGCATTTT; cdr3_aa: CASSVDGDQPQHF
j_call: TRBJ2-7; clone_size: .; d_call: TRBD1; v_call: TRBV6-5; cdr3_nt: TGTGCCAGCAGACTGGGACAGGGAAACTACGAGCAGTACTTC; cdr3_aa: CASRLGQGNYEQYF
j_call: TRBJ1-3; clone_size: .; d_call: .; v_call: TRBV9; cdr3_nt: TGTGCCAGCAGCGTTAGAGGGGGAAACACCATATATTTT; cdr3_aa: CASSVRGGNTIYF
j_call: TRBJ2-1; clone_size: .; d_call: .; v_call: TRBV14; cdr3_nt: TGTGCCAGCAAGGGTTGGCTAGCCAGTAGTGAGCAGTTCTTC; cdr3_aa: CASKGWLASSEQFF
j_call: TRBJ2-5; clone_size: .; d_call: .; v_call: TRBV24-1; cdr3_nt: TGTGCCACCAGTGATTTGACTGGACAGCAAGAGACCCAGTACTTC; cdr3_aa: CATSDLTGQQETQYF
j_call: TRBJ1-6; clone_size: .; d_call: .; v_call: TRBV2; cdr3_nt: TGTGCCAGCGAGGCCAGGGCTAATTCACCCCTCCACTTT; cdr3_aa: CASEARANSPLHF
j_call: TRBJ2-1; clone_size: .; d_call: TRBD1; v_call: TRBV30; cdr3_nt: TGTGCCTGGAGTGTAAAGGGGGCCGGCTACAATGAGCAGTTCTTC; cdr3_aa: CAWSVKGAGYNEQFF
j_call: TRBJ1-4; clone_size: .; d_call: .; v_call: TRBV6-6; cdr3_nt: TGTGCCAGCAGTTATATCCGAGTGAATGAAAAACTGTTTTTT; cdr3_aa: CASSYIRVNEKLFF
j_call: TRBJ2-2; clone_size: .; d_call: TRBD2; v_call: TRBV7-6; cdr3_nt: TGTGCCAGCAGCTTAGTAGCGGGCGTGAGCAACACCGGGGAGCTGTTTTTT; cdr3_aa: CASSLVAGVSNTGELFF
j_call: TRBJ1-3; clone_size: .; d_call: .; v_call: TRBV4-1; cdr3_nt: TGCGCCAGCAGCCCCGGGGTATCTGGAAACACCATATATTTT; cdr3_aa: CASSPGVSGNTIYF
j_call: TRBJ2-5; clone_size: .; d_call: .; v_call: TRBV7-9; cdr3_nt: TGTGCCAGCAGCTTAGCGTTGGCGGGAAAAGAGACCCAGTACTTC; cdr3_aa: CASSLALAGKETQYF
j_call: TRBJ2-3; clone_size: .; d_call: TRBD2; v_call: TRBV27; cdr3_nt: TGTGCCAGCAGGCTAGCGGCTAGCACAGATACGCAGTATTTT; cdr3_aa: CASRLAASTDTQYF